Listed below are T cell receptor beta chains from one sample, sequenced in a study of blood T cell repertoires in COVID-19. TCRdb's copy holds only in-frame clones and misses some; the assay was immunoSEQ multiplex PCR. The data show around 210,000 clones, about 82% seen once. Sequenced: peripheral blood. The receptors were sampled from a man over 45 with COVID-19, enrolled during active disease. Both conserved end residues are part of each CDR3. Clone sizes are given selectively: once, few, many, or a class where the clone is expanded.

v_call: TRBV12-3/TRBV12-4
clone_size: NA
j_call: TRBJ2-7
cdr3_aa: CASSFAGEQYF

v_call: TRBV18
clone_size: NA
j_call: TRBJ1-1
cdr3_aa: CASSRDRGNTEAFF

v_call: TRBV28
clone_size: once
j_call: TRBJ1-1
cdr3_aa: CASRMGGQGATEAFF

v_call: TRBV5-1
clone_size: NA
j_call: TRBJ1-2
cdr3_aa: CASSSGQALYYGYTF

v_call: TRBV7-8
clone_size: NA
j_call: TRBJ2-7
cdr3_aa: CASSPLATGGAYEQYF

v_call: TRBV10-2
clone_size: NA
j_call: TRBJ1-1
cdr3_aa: CASSPDRGTEAFF

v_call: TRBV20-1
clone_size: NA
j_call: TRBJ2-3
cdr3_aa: CSARTTTQYF

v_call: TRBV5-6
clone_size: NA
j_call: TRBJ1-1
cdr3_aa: CASSLGGGRPEAFF

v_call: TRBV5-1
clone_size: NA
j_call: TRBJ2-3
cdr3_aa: CASSSGGTDTQYF

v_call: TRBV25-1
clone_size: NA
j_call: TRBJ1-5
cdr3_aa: CATTSRQGGCNQPQHF

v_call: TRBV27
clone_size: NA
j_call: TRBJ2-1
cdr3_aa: CASSLAVYNEQFF

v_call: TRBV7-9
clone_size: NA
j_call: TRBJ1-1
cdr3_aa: CASSLIGEGDTEAFF

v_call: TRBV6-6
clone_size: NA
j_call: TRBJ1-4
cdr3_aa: CASSRVPGQGRGEKLFF

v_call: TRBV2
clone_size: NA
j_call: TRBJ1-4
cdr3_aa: CASSDRWTNEKLFF